This T cell receptor (beta chain) was identified in a study of OX40 agonist ivuxolimab in advanced cancers. Libraries were prepared by immunoSEQ multiplex PCR; TCRdb keeps only in-frame clonotypes and omits some of them. The sample lists approximately 57,000 clones; approximately 85% were seen once. Germline V gene lookup returns CDR1 MGHRA and CDR2 YSYEKL. The ends were cut back, 0 bases at V and 4 bases at J, with 9 bases in the middle. The CDR3 loop spans 15 amino acids. The source material was CD4+ or CD8+ T cells sorted from blood, sampled in a trial of the OX40 agonist ivuxolimab. The chain is built from TRBV4-1 and TRBJ2-2; D is unresolved. The clonotype was recovered from an adult with an advanced solid tumor such as melanoma, head and neck, liver or kidney cancer. The chain's CDR3 is CASSQDMGFTGELFF. In nucleotides, the CDR3 is TGCGCCAGCAGCCAAGATATGGGCTTCACCGGGGAGCTGTTTTTT.